This paragraph reports one T cell receptor (beta chain). These data come from a study of technical replicates of blood from several donors. CDR1 is SGHRS, CDR2 YFSETQ, per germline. Trimming stripped 2 bases from V and 2 bases from J, with 9 bases between. The CDR3 is 14 amino acids. Sequencing used immunoSEQ multiplex PCR; TCRdb keeps in-frame clones, though not all of them. This repertoire shows over 75,000 clones, about 97% found once; its top ten account for under 0.3%. The sample was T cells isolated from PBMCs. The chain joins TRBV5-1 to TRBJ2-3; TRBD2 might be the D (5 bases). This receptor was taken from a human donor in good health. The CDR3 coding sequence is TGCGCCAGCAGCTTCTGGAGGCACACAGATACGCAGTATTTT. Amino acid sequence: CASSFWRHTDTQYF.